The next 21 T cell receptor beta chains were all read from a single sample in a study of post-analysis software for immune sequencing data (dated by TCRdb to about 2015). Results and caveats for the whole study, not just this receptor: Significantly higher frequencies in patients than in controls were found for a handful of TRBV segments, including TRBV5-6, TRBV5-1 and TRBV20-1.

The library was built by means of PCR. The sequencer was an Illumina HiSeq 2500. To reduce PCR and sequencing biases, unique molecular identifiers were built into the TCR beta cDNA libraries. TCRdb reprocessed the public reads (quality trimming at Q25 with fastp, clone calling with MiXCR) and kept in-frame beta chains. All rows with the same CDR3 protein become a single entry with the most common DNA and genes. This sample is represented by some 690,000 distinct CDR3 sequences; over 45% of them were singletons. The ten most abundant clones make up 11% of the sample. Their antigen targets remain unknown. Sequencing was done on a sample of blood. The receptors originated from a girl aged 2-10 years with multiple sclerosis.

This clonotype was detected once. This sequence joins TRBV7-9 and TRBJ2-4, with TRBD1 matching over 9 bases. V lost 1 base, J lost 8 bases, and 6 bases stayed unmatched. Germline V gene data show CDR1 as SEHNR and CDR2 as FQNEAQ (reference sequence). This CDR3 region has 15 residues. CDR3 DNA: TGTGCCAGCAGCTTAGAGGGGGGACAGGGTCACATTCAGTACTTC. It yields the protein CASSLEGGQGHIQYF. The full variable domain, in which reference TRBV7-9 and TRBJ2-4 provide the parts outside the CDR3, is DTGVSQNPRHKITKRGQNVTFRCDPISEHNRLYWYRQTLGQGPEFLTYFQNEAQLEKSRLLSDRFSAERPKGSFSTLEIQRTEQGDSAMYLCASSLEGGQGHIQYFGAGTRLSVL.

This chain connects TRBV12-3 or TRBV12-4 to TRBJ2-1; D may be TRBD2 (5 bases). V shed 7 bases and J shed 5 bases, with 21 bases lying between them. The CDR3 loop spans 16 amino acids. CDR3 region: CASTHLRTSPHNEQFF. CDR3 nucleotide sequence: TGTGCCAGCACCCATCTTCGGACTTCCCCCCACAATGAGCAGTTCTTC.

This chain links TRBV7-2 with TRBJ2-1, with D possibly being TRBD2 (5 bases). This CDR3 comprises 14 residues. Trimming stripped 6 bases from V and 6 bases from J, with 15 bases between. Germline V lookup: CDR1 SGHTA, CDR2 FQGNSA. The CDR3 here is CASRPDGGSNEQFF. In DNA, the CDR3 is TGTGCCAGCAGACCCGATGGAGGTTCCAATGAGCAGTTCTTC.

The chain carries TRBV7-9 and TRBJ2-7; D unresolved. V dropped 2 bases and J dropped 6 bases, with 8 bases sitting between them. Germline CDR1 and CDR2: SEHNR and FQNEAQ (reference sequence). The CDR3 length is 12 residues. The CDR3 region has the DNA TGTGCCAGCAGCTTAATTACCTCCGAGCAGTACTTC. Translating it yields CASSLITSEQYF.

The chain joins TRBV29-1 to TRBJ2-3, with 7 bases identical to TRBD2. V was pared by 7 bases and J by 4 bases, with 8 bases of the junction left unmatched. CDR3 length equals 13 residues. Germline loops: CDR1 SQVTM, CDR2 ANQGSEA. The CDR3 sequence: CSEERGPADTQYF. The CDR3 DNA sequence: TGCAGCGAAGAGCGGGGACCGGCAGATACGCAGTATTTT.

The rearrangement uses TRBV5-5 and TRBJ2-5; D unresolved. The J call may be wrong; the DNA end is better matched by TRBJ2-7. Germline V gene data show CDR1 as SGHKS and CDR2 as YYEKEE (reference sequence). This CDR3 is 15 amino acids long. This CDR3 reads CASSLEARDNYEQYF. The CDR3 bases are TGTGCCAGCAGCTTGGAGGCTCGCGATAACTACGAGCAGTACTTC.

V gene TRBV6-2 or TRBV6-3 combines with J gene TRBJ2-1; TRBD1 or TRBD2 may be the D gene (6 bases each). The germline V and J ends were trimmed by 2 bases and 3 bases, with 8 bases remaining between them. This CDR3 spans 14 amino acids. Germline CDR1 is MNHEY and CDR2 is SVGEGT. The CDR3 protein is CASSYRGDYNEQFF. CDR3 bases: TGTGCCAGCAGTTACAGGGGGGACTACAATGAGCAGTTCTTC.

The J gene is TRBJ1-5, the V gene TRBV7-2; TRBD1 is a possible D gene (5 bases). Trimming left V 5 bases short and J 0 bases short, with 11 bases between. The CDR3 runs to 15 residues. Germline V lookup: CDR1 SGHTA, CDR2 FQGNSA. CDR3 sequence: CASSAGHLSNQPQHF. DNA of the CDR3: TGTGCCAGCAGCGCTGGACACCTTAGCAATCAGCCCCAGCATTTT.

The chain links TRBV12-3 or TRBV12-4 to TRBJ2-1; D gene unclear. The V end lost 3 bases, the J end lost 3 bases, and 12 bases lay between the germline ends. The length of the CDR3 is 15 residues. The CDR3, as DNA: TGTGCCAGCAGTTTCCAGGACGCAAGCTACAATGAGCAGTTCTTC. Translation gives CASSFQDASYNEQFF.

The chain employs TRBV24-1 and TRBJ1-2; 10 positions match TRBD1. The CDR3 runs to 15 residues. Germline-derived CDR1 and CDR2 are KGHDR and SFDVKD. Trimming took 4 bases from V and 6 from J; bases not matched to a gene: 7. CDR3 sequence: CATSESPDRGDGYTF. The CDR3 DNA reads TGTGCCACCAGTGAATCCCCGGACAGGGGGGATGGCTACACCTTC.

This sequence joins TRBV20-1 and TRBJ2-4; 9 nucleotides agree with TRBD1. Unmatched junction bases numbered 12, after V lost 3 bases and J lost 0 bases. This CDR3 has 18 amino acids. The germline gives CDR1 DFQATT, CDR2 SNEGSKA (reference sequence). CDR3 DNA: TGCAGTGCTAGTACCCCATCCAGGACAGGGGAAGCCAAAAACATTCAGTACTTC. This translates into CSASTPSRTGEAKNIQYF.

V and J are TRBV4-1 and TRBJ1-5, with TRBD1 as a possible D gene (5 bases). The CDR3 runs to 15 residues. V was pared by 0 bases and J by 5 bases, with 11 bases between. Germline CDR1 MGHRA, CDR2 YSYEKL. The CDR3 is CASSQDQRGHQPQHF. As DNA, the CDR3 is TGCGCCAGCAGCCAAGATCAGAGGGGACATCAGCCCCAGCATTTT.

The J gene is TRBJ2-1, the V gene TRBV20-1, with 8 nucleotides matching TRBD2. Germline CDR1 reads DFQATT; CDR2 reads SNEGSKA (reference sequence). J lost 4 bases, V lost 2 bases, and 7 bases had no gene match. This CDR3 is 15 amino acids long. This CDR3 is CSARPGGGYYNEQFF. In DNA, the CDR3 is TGCAGTGCTAGACCGGGCGGGGGGTATTACAATGAGCAGTTCTTC.

This sequence joins TRBV5-1 and TRBJ2-7, with 8 bases matching TRBD2. With V trimmed by 5 bases and J by 2 bases, 9 bases remained unmatched. CDR1 and CDR2 from the germline V gene are SGHRS and YFSETQ. The length of the CDR3 is 15 residues. CDR3 protein: CASRPKLAATYEQYF. DNA for the CDR3: TGCGCCAGCAGACCAAAACTAGCGGCTACCTACGAGCAGTACTTC.

This clonotype was counted a few times. This chain uses TRBV7-9 with TRBJ2-1, with D possibly matching TRBD1 (5 bases). With 3 bases removed from V and 11 bases from J, the gap between germline ends came to 8 bases. Germline V gene sequence: CDR1 SEHNR, CDR2 FQNEAQ (reference sequence). There are 11 residues in the CDR3. The CDR3 DNA is TGTGCCAGCAGCTTGGACAACAAGCAGTTCTTC. This sequence encodes CASSLDNKQFF.

The rearrangement uses TRBV4-1 and TRBJ2-1; D uncertain. Germline CDR1 reads MGHRA; CDR2 reads YSYEKL. Trimming took 1 base from V and 7 from J, leaving 5 bases between them. The CDR3 spans 12 residues. The CDR3: CASSQVGNEQFF. The DNA for the CDR3 is TGCGCCAGCAGCCAAGTGGGAAATGAGCAGTTCTTC.

This clonotype appeared a few times. The V and J genes are TRBV4-2 and TRBJ2-5; 7 nucleotides align to TRBD2. This CDR3 contains 14 residues. The J segment lost 2 bases and the V segment lost 4 bases, leaving 4 bases of the junction unmatched. Germline V CDR1 and CDR2: LGHNA, YNFKEQ. This chain's CDR3 is CASSPLLAQETQYF. The CDR3 DNA reads TGTGCCAGCAGCCCACTACTAGCGCAAGAGACCCAGTACTTC.

The chain combines TRBV10-3 with TRBJ1-2, with 9 bases lining up with TRBD1. This CDR3 contains 15 residues. Germline loops: CDR1 ENHRY, CDR2 SYGVKD. V dropped 5 bases and J dropped 2; count of bases not matched to a gene: 6. The CDR3 DNA follows: TGTGCCATCAGTCCCGGGACAGGGAAGAACTATGGCTACACCTTC. Its translation: CAISPGTGKNYGYTF.

In its sample, this clonotype was seen many times. V is TRBV2 and J is TRBJ2-1; TRBD2 matches at 7 bases. The CDR3 contains 16 residues. V shed 6 bases and J 4 bases; nucleotides not matched to a gene: 12. Germline CDR1 and CDR2: SNHLY and FYNNEI. CDR3 sequence: CASRKAWGGIYNEQFF. CDR3 sequence (DNA): TGTGCCAGCAGGAAAGCTTGGGGGGGGATATACAATGAGCAGTTCTTC.

V and J are TRBV15 and TRBJ2-1, with TRBD2 matching over 9 bases. This CDR3 has 16 amino acids. The V gene's germline CDR1 is LNHNV and CDR2 YYDKDF (reference sequence). Losses at the gene ends were 6 bases for V and 9 bases for J; bases not matched to a gene: 15. DNA for the CDR3: TGTGCCACCAGGGGGCGGGGGGGTTCAGGGTTGGGTGAGCAGTTCTTC. Translating gives CATRGRGGSGLGEQFF.

This clonotype has a single count. Germline and junction disagree at one end, which may indicate a read error. J is TRBJ2-7 and V is TRBV27; D tentatively reads TRBD1 or TRBD2 (5 bases each). The CDR3 is 11 residues long. Germline V gives CDR1 MNHEY, CDR2 SMNVEV (reference sequence). The CDR3 loop is CVSGLSYEQYF. CDR3 in DNA: TGCGTGTCGGGGCTCTCCTACGAGCAGTACTTC.